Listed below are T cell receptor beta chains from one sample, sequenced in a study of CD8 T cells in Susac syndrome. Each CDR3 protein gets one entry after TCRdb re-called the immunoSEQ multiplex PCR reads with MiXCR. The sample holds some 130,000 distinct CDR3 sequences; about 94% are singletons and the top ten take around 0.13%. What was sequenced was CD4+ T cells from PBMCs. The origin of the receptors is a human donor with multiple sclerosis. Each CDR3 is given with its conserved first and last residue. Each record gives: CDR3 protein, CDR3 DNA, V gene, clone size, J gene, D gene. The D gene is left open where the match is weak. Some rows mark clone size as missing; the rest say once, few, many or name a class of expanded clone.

CDR3 protein: CASSYSNYPETGVKNIQYF; CDR3 DNA: TGTGCCAGCAGTTACTCCAATTACCCCGAGACAGGGGTCAAAAACATTCAGTACTTC; V gene: TRBV6-5; clone size: -; J gene: TRBJ2-4; D gene: TRBD1
CDR3 protein: CASSNSQETQYF; CDR3 DNA: TGTGCCAGCAGCAATTCTCAGGAGACCCAGTACTTC; V gene: TRBV3-1; clone size: -; J gene: TRBJ2-5; D gene: -
CDR3 protein: CASTHALGRETQYF; CDR3 DNA: TGTGCCAGCACCCACGCCCTAGGAAGGGAGACCCAGTACTTC; V gene: TRBV5-4; clone size: -; J gene: TRBJ2-5; D gene: -
CDR3 protein: CASSPGTVSTDTQYF; CDR3 DNA: TGTGCCAGCAGCCCCGGGACGGTTAGCACAGATACGCAGTATTTT; V gene: TRBV7-2; clone size: once; J gene: TRBJ2-3; D gene: -
CDR3 protein: CASIPGTNTGELFF; CDR3 DNA: TGTGCCAGTATTCCCGGGACCAACACCGGGGAGCTGTTTTTT; V gene: TRBV19; clone size: -; J gene: TRBJ2-2; D gene: -
CDR3 protein: CASSFGFGTGSYEQYF; CDR3 DNA: TGTGCCAGCAGCTTCGGCTTCGGGACAGGGTCCTACGAGCAGTACTTC; V gene: TRBV7-2; clone size: -; J gene: TRBJ2-7; D gene: TRBD1
CDR3 protein: CASSPPLAYEQYF; CDR3 DNA: TGTGCCAGCTCACCACCCCTCGCCTACGAGCAGTACTTC; V gene: TRBV18; clone size: -; J gene: TRBJ2-7; D gene: -
CDR3 protein: CASTYTRGGGYTF; CDR3 DNA: TGTGCCAGCACCTACACCCGTGGAGGTGGCTACACCTTC; V gene: TRBV27; clone size: once; J gene: TRBJ1-2; D gene: -
CDR3 protein: CASSPMEVDRGYQPQHF; CDR3 DNA: TGTGCCAGCTCACCAATGGAAGTGGACAGGGGATATCAGCCCCAGCATTTT; V gene: TRBV18; clone size: -; J gene: TRBJ1-5; D gene: TRBD1
CDR3 protein: CASSPPLVPPYEQYF; CDR3 DNA: TGTGCCAGCAGTCCCCCTCTGGTCCCACCCTACGAGCAGTACTTC; V gene: TRBV6-5; clone size: -; J gene: TRBJ2-7; D gene: -
CDR3 protein: CSAERLAGVRGETQYF; CDR3 DNA: TGCAGTGCTGAGAGACTAGCGGGAGTGAGGGGAGAGACCCAGTACTTC; V gene: TRBV20-1; clone size: -; J gene: TRBJ2-5; D gene: TRBD2
CDR3 protein: CASSFLGTYGYTF; CDR3 DNA: TGTGCCAGCAGCTTTCTAGGGACCTATGGCTACACCTTC; V gene: TRBV7-2; clone size: -; J gene: TRBJ1-2; D gene: -
CDR3 protein: CASSRRGRVFGSPLHF; CDR3 DNA: TGTGCCAGCAGTCGCAGGGGGCGCGTCTTCGGTTCACCCCTCCACTTT; V gene: TRBV27; clone size: -; J gene: TRBJ1-6; D gene: TRBD1
CDR3 protein: CASSSGQGYGYTF; CDR3 DNA: TGTGCCAGCAGTTCCGGACAGGGCTATGGCTACACCTTC; V gene: TRBV12-3/TRBV12-4; clone size: -; J gene: TRBJ1-2; D gene: TRBD1
CDR3 protein: CASSHPTPRGNQPQHF; CDR3 DNA: TGTGCCAGCAGCCATCCGACTCCCCGGGGCAATCAGCCCCAGCATTTT; V gene: TRBV4-2; clone size: -; J gene: TRBJ1-5; D gene: -
CDR3 protein: CASSRDSRNGYTF; CDR3 DNA: TGTGCCAGTAGTAGAGACAGTCGTAATGGCTACACCTTC; V gene: TRBV19; clone size: once; J gene: TRBJ1-2; D gene: -
CDR3 protein: CASSPTSGRGVYNEQFF; CDR3 DNA: TGTGCCAGCAGCCCTACTAGCGGGAGAGGGGTGTACAATGAGCAGTTCTTC; V gene: TRBV25-1; clone size: -; J gene: TRBJ2-1; D gene: TRBD2
CDR3 protein: CASSGTLNQPQHF; CDR3 DNA: TGTGCCAGCAGTGGGACACTAAATCAGCCCCAGCATTTT; V gene: TRBV6-2/TRBV6-3; clone size: once; J gene: TRBJ1-5; D gene: -
CDR3 protein: CATSVLKALYGYTF; CDR3 DNA: TGTGCCACCAGTGTCTTGAAAGCCCTCTATGGCTACACCTTC; V gene: TRBV24-1; clone size: -; J gene: TRBJ1-2; D gene: -
CDR3 protein: CASTRTGSYTF; CDR3 DNA: TGTGCCAGCACCAGGACAGGGAGCTACACCTTC; V gene: TRBV12-3/TRBV12-4; clone size: -; J gene: TRBJ1-2; D gene: TRBD1
CDR3 protein: CASSHEDGAINSPLHF; CDR3 DNA: TGCGCCAGCAGCCACGAGGACGGCGCCATTAATTCACCCCTCCACTTT; V gene: TRBV4-1; clone size: -; J gene: TRBJ1-6; D gene: -
CDR3 protein: CASSLIGGYTEAFF; CDR3 DNA: TGTGCCAGCAGCTTAATTGGAGGATACACTGAAGCTTTCTTT; V gene: TRBV7-2; clone size: -; J gene: TRBJ1-1; D gene: -
CDR3 protein: CASSPGIEAFF; CDR3 DNA: TGTGCCAGCAGCCCCGGGATTGAAGCTTTCTTT; V gene: TRBV6-6; clone size: -; J gene: TRBJ1-1; D gene: -
CDR3 protein: CASSVSTGSYNEQFF; CDR3 DNA: TGTGCCAGCAGTGTAAGTACAGGAAGCTACAATGAGCAGTTCTTC; V gene: TRBV2; clone size: -; J gene: TRBJ2-1; D gene: -
CDR3 protein: CANSYSRLTSYEQYF; CDR3 DNA: TGTGCCAACAGTTACTCACGGCTAACATCCTACGAGCAGTACTTC; V gene: TRBV6-2/TRBV6-3; clone size: -; J gene: TRBJ2-7; D gene: -
CDR3 protein: CASSWAGETQYF; CDR3 DNA: TGCGCCAGCAGCTGGGCAGGGGAGACCCAGTACTTC; V gene: TRBV5-1; clone size: -; J gene: TRBJ2-5; D gene: -
CDR3 protein: CASSFQGSNQPQHF; CDR3 DNA: TGTGCCAGCAGCTTTCAAGGGAGCAATCAGCCCCAGCATTTT; V gene: TRBV7-2; clone size: -; J gene: TRBJ1-5; D gene: -
CDR3 protein: CSARKAASYNEQFF; CDR3 DNA: TGCAGTGCTAGGAAAGCGGCTTCCTACAATGAGCAGTTCTTC; V gene: TRBV20-1; clone size: -; J gene: TRBJ2-1; D gene: -
CDR3 protein: CASSLKPPAGEAFF; CDR3 DNA: TGCGCCAGCAGCTTAAAACCCCCCGCGGGTGAAGCTTTCTTT; V gene: TRBV5-1; clone size: -; J gene: TRBJ1-1; D gene: -
CDR3 protein: CASSLESTDTQYF; CDR3 DNA: TGTGCCAGCAGCTTAGAAAGCACAGATACGCAGTATTTT; V gene: TRBV7-9; clone size: once; J gene: TRBJ2-3; D gene: -
CDR3 protein: CASSLGAGDGNTIYF; CDR3 DNA: TGCGCCAGCAGCTTGGGGGCCGGGGACGGAAACACCATATATTTT; V gene: TRBV5-1; clone size: -; J gene: TRBJ1-3; D gene: -
CDR3 protein: CASSHKGSVRGYEQYF; CDR3 DNA: TGTGCCAGCAGCCACAAAGGCTCGGTTCGGGGCTACGAGCAGTACTTC; V gene: TRBV5-6; clone size: -; J gene: TRBJ2-7; D gene: -
CDR3 protein: CASSLGGFRGEGNQPQHF; CDR3 DNA: TGTGCCAGCAGCTTAGGGGGGTTTAGGGGAGAGGGCAATCAGCCCCAGCATTTT; V gene: TRBV7-8; clone size: -; J gene: TRBJ1-5; D gene: -
CDR3 protein: CSASKSGAAYEQYF; CDR3 DNA: TGCAGTGCTAGTAAGAGCGGGGCGGCCTACGAGCAGTACTTC; V gene: TRBV20-1; clone size: -; J gene: TRBJ2-7; D gene: TRBD2
CDR3 protein: CAISSPGRDQETQYF; CDR3 DNA: TGTGCCATCAGCTCACCGGGACGAGACCAAGAGACCCAGTACTTC; V gene: TRBV10-3; clone size: -; J gene: TRBJ2-5; D gene: -
CDR3 protein: CASSARQGRHGYTF; CDR3 DNA: TGTGCCAGCAGCGCCCGACAGGGTAGACACGGCTACACCTTC; V gene: TRBV7-9; clone size: -; J gene: TRBJ1-2; D gene: TRBD1
CDR3 protein: CASSEAGPLNYGYTF; CDR3 DNA: TGTGCCAGCAGTGAAGCGGGCCCTTTGAACTATGGCTACACCTTC; V gene: TRBV6-1; clone size: -; J gene: TRBJ1-2; D gene: -
CDR3 protein: CASRPHGQGLYEQYF; CDR3 DNA: TGTGCCAGCAGACCACACGGACAGGGGTTATACGAGCAGTACTTC; V gene: TRBV12-3/TRBV12-4; clone size: -; J gene: TRBJ2-7; D gene: TRBD1
CDR3 protein: CASSRDLSSYEQYF; CDR3 DNA: TGTGCCAGCAGTCGGGACCTGAGCTCCTACGAGCAGTACTTC; V gene: TRBV27; clone size: -; J gene: TRBJ2-7; D gene: -